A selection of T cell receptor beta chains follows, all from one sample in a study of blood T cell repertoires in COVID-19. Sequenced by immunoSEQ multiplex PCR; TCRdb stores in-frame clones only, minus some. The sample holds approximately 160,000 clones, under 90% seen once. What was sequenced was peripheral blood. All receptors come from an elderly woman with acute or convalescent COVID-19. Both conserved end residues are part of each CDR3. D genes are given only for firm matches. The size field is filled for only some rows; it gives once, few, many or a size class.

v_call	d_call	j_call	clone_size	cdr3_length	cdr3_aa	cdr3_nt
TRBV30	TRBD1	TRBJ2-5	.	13	CAWSGGQGLTQYF	TGTGCCTGGAGTGGGGGACAGGGGTTAACCCAGTACTTC
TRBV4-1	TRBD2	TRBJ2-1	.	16	CASSQDGSGSRNEQFF	TGCGCCAGCAGCCAAGATGGGAGCGGGAGTCGGAATGAGCAGTTCTTC
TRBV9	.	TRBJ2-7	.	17	CASSVVRPGWLPYEQYF	TGTGCCAGCAGCGTAGTAAGGCCAGGGTGGCTTCCCTACGAGCAGTACTTC
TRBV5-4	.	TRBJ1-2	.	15	CASSLKSREGYGYTF	TGTGCCAGCAGCCTAAAGTCTCGGGAGGGCTATGGCTACACCTTC
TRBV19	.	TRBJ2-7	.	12	CASSLLTGEQYF	TGTGCCAGTAGTCTCCTGACGGGCGAGCAGTACTTC
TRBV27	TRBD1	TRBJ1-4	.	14	CASSDTGGREKLFF	TGTGCCAGCAGCGATACAGGGGGCCGTGAAAAACTGTTTTTT
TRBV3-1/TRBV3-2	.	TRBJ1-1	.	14	CASSQLQGSTEAFF	TGTGCCAGCAGCCAACTACAGGGAAGCACTGAAGCTTTCTTT
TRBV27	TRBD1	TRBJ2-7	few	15	CASSTRGTGPYEQYF	TGTGCCAGCAGCACACGCGGGACAGGGCCCTACGAGCAGTACTTC
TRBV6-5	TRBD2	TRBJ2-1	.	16	CASSSKRGRAVNEQFF	TGTGCCAGCAGTTCTAAACGCGGGAGGGCCGTGAATGAGCAGTTCTTC
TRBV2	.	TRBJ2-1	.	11	CASSEYNEQFF	TGTGCCAGCAGCGAGTACAATGAGCAGTTCTTC
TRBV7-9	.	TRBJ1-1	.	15	CASSQQGPGNTEAFF	TGTGCCAGCAGCCAACAGGGCCCCGGCAACACTGAAGCTTTCTTT
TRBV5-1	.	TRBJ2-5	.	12	CASSSQQETQYF	TGCGCCAGCAGCTCGCAGCAAGAGACCCAGTACTTC
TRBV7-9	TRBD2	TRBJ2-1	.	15	CASSPRTSGTNEQFF	TGTGCCAGCAGCCCGCGGACTAGCGGTACAAATGAGCAGTTCTTC
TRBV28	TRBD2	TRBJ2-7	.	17	CASHSSGRVLTGDEQYF	TGTGCCAGCCATTCTAGCGGGAGAGTACTAACGGGAGACGAGCAGTACTTC
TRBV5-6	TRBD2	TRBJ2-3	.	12	CASSRGGVTQYF	TGTGCCAGCAGCCGGGGGGGCGTTACGCAGTATTTT
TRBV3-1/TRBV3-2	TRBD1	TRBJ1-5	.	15	CASSPDRGPNQPQHF	TGTGCCAGCAGTCCTGACAGGGGGCCCAATCAGCCCCAGCATTTT
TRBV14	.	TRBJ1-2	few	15	CASSQGGRVNYGYTF	TGTGCCAGCAGCCAAGGGGGGCGAGTTAACTATGGCTACACCTTC
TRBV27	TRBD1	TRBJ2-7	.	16	CASSSIRDREIHEQYF	TGTGCCAGCAGTTCCATCCGGGACAGGGAGATCCACGAGCAGTACTTC
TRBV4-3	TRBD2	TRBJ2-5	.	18	CASSQYPTSGAQQETQYF	TGCGCCAGCAGCCAATACCCAACTAGCGGGGCCCAACAAGAGACCCAGTACTTC
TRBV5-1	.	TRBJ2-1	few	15	CASSLRPGGYNEQFF	TGCGCCAGCAGCTTGCGACCAGGGGGGTACAATGAGCAGTTCTTC
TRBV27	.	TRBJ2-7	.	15	CASRVRNGANYEQYF	TGTGCCAGCAGAGTAAGGAATGGGGCTAACTACGAGCAGTACTTC
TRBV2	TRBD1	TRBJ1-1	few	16	CASSDPHGTVNTEAFF	TGTGCCAGCAGTGACCCCCACGGGACAGTCAACACTGAAGCTTTCTTT
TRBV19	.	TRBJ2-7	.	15	CASSQGAGARYEQYF	TGTGCCAGTAGTCAGGGGGCGGGAGCGCGCTACGAGCAGTACTTC
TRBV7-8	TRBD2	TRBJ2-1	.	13	CASSLDSGGASIF	TGTGCCAGCAGCTTAGATAGCGGGGGGGCCTCCATCTTC
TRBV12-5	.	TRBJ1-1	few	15	CASGLWSLMNTEAFF	TGTGCTAGTGGACTTTGGAGTCTCATGAACACTGAAGCTTTCTTT
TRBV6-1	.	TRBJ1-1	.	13	CASSVAMNTEAFF	TGTGCCAGCAGTGTAGCCATGAACACTGAAGCTTTCTTT
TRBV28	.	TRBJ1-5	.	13	CASSFVRNQPQHF	TGTGCCAGCAGTTTTGTTCGGAATCAGCCCCAGCATTTT
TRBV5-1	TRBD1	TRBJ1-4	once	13	CASSASGTGKLFF	TGCGCCAGCAGCGCATCCGGGACAGGAAAACTGTTTTTT
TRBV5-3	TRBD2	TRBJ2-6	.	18	CARSPARGGSSGANVLTF	TGTGCCAGAAGCCCGGCTAGGGGAGGGTCCTCTGGGGCCAACGTCCTGACTTTC
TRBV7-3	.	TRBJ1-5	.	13	CASSEGGNQPQHF	TGTGCCAGCAGCGAAGGGGGCAATCAGCCCCAGCATTTT
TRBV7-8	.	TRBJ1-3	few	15	CASRMTAKLSNTIYF	TGTGCCAGCAGGATGACAGCCAAGCTCTCAAACACCATATATTTT
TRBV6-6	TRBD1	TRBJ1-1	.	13	CASSDRGQAEAFF	TGTGCCAGCAGTGACAGGGGGCAGGCTGAAGCTTTCTTT
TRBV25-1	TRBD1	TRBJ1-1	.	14	CASRGQGAPTEAFF	TGTGCCAGCAGGGGCCAGGGGGCTCCCACTGAAGCTTTCTTT
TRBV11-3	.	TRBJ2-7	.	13	CASSLGGPYEQYF	TGTGCCAGCAGCTTAGGAGGTCCCTACGAGCAGTACTTC
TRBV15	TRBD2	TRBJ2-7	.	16	CATSRDTQREGLEQYF	TGTGCCACCAGCAGAGATACCCAGCGGGAGGGCCTCGAGCAGTACTTC
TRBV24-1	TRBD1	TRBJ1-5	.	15	CATSENRGVVQPQHF	TGTGCCACCAGTGAGAACAGGGGAGTCGTACAGCCCCAGCATTTT
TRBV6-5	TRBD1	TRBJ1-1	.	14	CASREGQGIGEAFF	TGTGCCAGCAGGGAGGGACAGGGAATAGGAGAAGCTTTCTTT
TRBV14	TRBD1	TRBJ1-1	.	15	CASSQRTGRYTEAFF	TGTGCCAGCAGCCAACGGACAGGGAGGTACACTGAAGCTTTCTTT
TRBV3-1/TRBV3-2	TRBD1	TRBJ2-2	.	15	CASSLGTGDTGELFF	TGTGCCAGCAGCCTGGGGACAGGAGACACCGGGGAGCTGTTTTTT
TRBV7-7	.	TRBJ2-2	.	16	CASSSPGQGYTGELFF	TGTGCTAGCAGCTCCCCCGGCCAGGGATACACCGGGGAGCTGTTTTTT